This T cell receptor (beta chain) was observed in a study of blood T cells in healthy people across ages (dated by TCRdb to the mid-2010s). Background for the entire study: In model experiments, template switching captured roughly one uniquely barcoded TCR beta cDNA molecule for every two T cells. Donors were grouped into four age groups: young (average roughly 15 years), middle-aged (39), aged (roughly 67) and long-lived (approximately 81). To avoid experimental bias, donors of different ages were randomly spread across the sequencing lanes. Using deep sequencing normalized with unique cDNA molecular identifiers, the study measured how TCR beta repertoire diversity changes with age. Using the same blood draw, the study looked at two additional independent replicas of 1 million unique cDNA reads for two donors, one aged 18 to 29 and the other aged 80 or older. Points the paper makes about the study in general: There was a strong correlation between observed TCR beta diversity and the percentage of naive T cells measured by flow cytometry. Compared with the aged group, more naive CD4+ T cells, fewer expanded clones and increased TCR diversity were shown by the long-lived group, suggesting age selection. As age increased, observed TCR beta diversity per million T cells dropped in a roughly linear way, and a significant reduction was already evident by age about 40. The CMV infection status of donors was not known, potentially confounding age-related changes in expanded clonotypes. Total diversity estimates from one million sequenced T cells were considered lower bounds and underestimates. Bulk unsorted PBMC profiling prevented conclusive comparison of naive and antigen-experienced compartments.

For this clonotype: Its antigen is unknown. No much larger clone is present one base from it, and per-base qualities are unavailable.

The library was prepared using 5' RACE. These reads were obtained on an Illumina HiSeq 2500. A second 7 to 11 cycle PCR used a sample-barcoded 5' primer and a J-beta primer mix. A template-switch 5' adaptor carrying 12 random nucleotides introduced a unique molecular identifier onto each TCR beta cDNA molecule. Each sample yielded at least 3 million CDR3-containing paired-end reads. The Mint cDNA synthesis kit, primed by a TRBC-specific oligonucleotide, was used to synthesize first-strand cDNA from all RNA. All cDNA was treated with uracil-DNA glycosylase and then went through a first 18-cycle PCR with the universal primers M1SS and BC2_uni_R. The authors' analysis ran thus. For normalization, 1 million high-quality reads, each with a distinct molecular identifier, were randomly selected from each sample. Instead of being binned into consensus sequences, reads that shared molecular identifiers were thrown out. CDR3 identification, clonotype clustering and error correction used MiTCR with a Q25 quality threshold and the strictest error-elimination algorithm. A nonparametric unseen species model with Euler transformation was used to estimate a lower bound on total TCR beta diversity. TCRdb trimmed the raw reads at Q25, called clones with MiXCR and kept productive beta chains. Rows are combined by CDR3 protein, so each entry shows the most common genes and DNA. The V and J calls here are based on TCRdb, not the publication. The sample contains around 1,100,000 distinct CDR3 sequences, 35% to 45% of them found a single time. Less than 15% of the sample lies in the top ten.

Donors were approximately 42 systemically healthy Caucasian individuals from Russia aged 6 to 90 years. Ten milliliters of peripheral blood were drawn from each donor into EDTA-treated Vacutainer tubes. Ficoll-Paque density-gradient centrifugation was used to isolate PBMCs, with at least 6.5 million per sample. Total RNA, at least 6 micrograms per sample, was extracted from PBMCs with Trizol reagent. The percentages of naive CD45RAhigh/CD27high T cells were determined by flow cytometry on a PBMC aliquot from every donor. V is pruned by 7 bases and J by 1 base, leaving 6 bases of the junction without a gene match. CDR1 and CDR2, per the germline V gene, are SQVTM and ANQGSEA. The CDR3 numbers 14 residues from cysteine through phenylalanine. Kept here is only the CDR3 DNA, which spans 42 bases and is read in frame from base 1.

Sequenced sample: blood. The chain employs TRBV29-1 and TRBJ2-2, with TRBD2 matching 7 junction bases. The receptor's source is a man younger than 35 in good health. The DNA is as follows: TGCAGCGCACGGGGGGTCGTGAACACCGGGGAGCTGTTTTTT. This is translated as CSARGVVNTGELFF.